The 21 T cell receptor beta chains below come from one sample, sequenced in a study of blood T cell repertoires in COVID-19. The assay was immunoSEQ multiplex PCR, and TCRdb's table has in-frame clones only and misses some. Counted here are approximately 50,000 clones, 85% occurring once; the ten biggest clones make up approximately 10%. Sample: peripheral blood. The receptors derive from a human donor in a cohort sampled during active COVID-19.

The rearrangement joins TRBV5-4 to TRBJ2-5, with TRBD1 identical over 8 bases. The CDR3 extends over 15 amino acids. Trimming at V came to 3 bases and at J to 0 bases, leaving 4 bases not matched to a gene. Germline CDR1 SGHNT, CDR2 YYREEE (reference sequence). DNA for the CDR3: TGTGCCAGCAGCTCCGGGACAGGCAACCAAGAGACCCAGTACTTC. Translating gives CASSSGTGNQETQYF.

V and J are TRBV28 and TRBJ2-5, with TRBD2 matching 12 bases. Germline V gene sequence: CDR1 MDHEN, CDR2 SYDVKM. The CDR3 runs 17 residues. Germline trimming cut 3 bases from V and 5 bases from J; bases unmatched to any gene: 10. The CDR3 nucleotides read TGTGCCAGCAGTTTTCCACCTCTAGCGGGAGGGGCCGAGACCCAGTACTTC. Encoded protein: CASSFPPLAGGAETQYF.

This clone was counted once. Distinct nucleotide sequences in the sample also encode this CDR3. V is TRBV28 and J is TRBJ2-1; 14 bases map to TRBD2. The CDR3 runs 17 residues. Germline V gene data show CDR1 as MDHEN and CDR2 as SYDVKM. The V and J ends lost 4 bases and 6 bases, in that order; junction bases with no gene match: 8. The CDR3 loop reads CASSSGLAGELGNEQFF. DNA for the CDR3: TGTGCCAGCAGTTCGGGACTAGCGGGAGAACTTGGCAATGAGCAGTTCTTC.

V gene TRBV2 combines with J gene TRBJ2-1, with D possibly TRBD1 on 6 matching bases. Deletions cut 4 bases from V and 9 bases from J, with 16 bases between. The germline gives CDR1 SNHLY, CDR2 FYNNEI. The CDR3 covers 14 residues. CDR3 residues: CASSGGHRETEQFF. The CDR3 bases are TGTGCCAGCAGTGGAGGACACAGGGAGACTGAGCAGTTCTTC.

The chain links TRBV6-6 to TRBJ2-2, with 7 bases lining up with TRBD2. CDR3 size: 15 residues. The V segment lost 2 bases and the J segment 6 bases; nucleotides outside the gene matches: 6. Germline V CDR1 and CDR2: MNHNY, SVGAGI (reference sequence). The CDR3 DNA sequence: TGTGCCAGCAGTTACCTTGGACTAGAAGCCGGGGAGCTGTTTTTT. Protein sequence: CASSYLGLEAGELFF.

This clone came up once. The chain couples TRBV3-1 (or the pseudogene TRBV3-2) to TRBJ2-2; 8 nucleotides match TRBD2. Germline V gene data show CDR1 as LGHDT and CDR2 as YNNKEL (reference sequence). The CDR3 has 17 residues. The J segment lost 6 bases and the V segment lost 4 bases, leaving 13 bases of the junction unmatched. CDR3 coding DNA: TGTGCCAGCAGCCCCGGACTAGCAGGTTCCGAGTCCGGGGAGCTGTTTTTT. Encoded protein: CASSPGLAGSESGELFF.

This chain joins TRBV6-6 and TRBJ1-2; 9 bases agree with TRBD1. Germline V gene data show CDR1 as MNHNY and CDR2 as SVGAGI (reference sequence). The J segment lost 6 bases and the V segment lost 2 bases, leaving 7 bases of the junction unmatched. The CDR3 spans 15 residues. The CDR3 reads CASSYPAGQGNGYTF. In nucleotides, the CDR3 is TGTGCCAGCAGTTACCCTGCGGGACAGGGTAATGGCTACACCTTC.

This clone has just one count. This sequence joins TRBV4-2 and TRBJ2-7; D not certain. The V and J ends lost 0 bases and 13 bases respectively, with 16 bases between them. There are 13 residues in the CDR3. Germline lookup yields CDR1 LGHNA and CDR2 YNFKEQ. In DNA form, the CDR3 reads TGTGCCAGCAGCCAAGATTTTGGCTCCAAGTGCTACTTC. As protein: CASSQDFGSKCYF.

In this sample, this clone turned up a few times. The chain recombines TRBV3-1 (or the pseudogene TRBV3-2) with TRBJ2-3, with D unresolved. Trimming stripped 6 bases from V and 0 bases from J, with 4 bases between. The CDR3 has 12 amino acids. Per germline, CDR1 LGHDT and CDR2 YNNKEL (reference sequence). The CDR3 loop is CASSTSTDTQYF. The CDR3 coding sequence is TGTGCCAGCAGTACTAGCACAGATACGCAGTATTTT.

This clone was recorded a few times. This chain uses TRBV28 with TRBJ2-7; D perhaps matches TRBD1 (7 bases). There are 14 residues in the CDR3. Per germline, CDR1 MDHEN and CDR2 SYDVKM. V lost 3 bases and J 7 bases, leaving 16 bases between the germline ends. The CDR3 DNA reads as TGTGCCAGCAGTTTGGAGGGGGCGGGATTTGAGCAGTACTTC. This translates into CASSLEGAGFEQYF. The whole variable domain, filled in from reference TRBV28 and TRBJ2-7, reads DVKVTQSSRYLVKRTGEKVFLECVQDMDHENMFWYRQDPGLGLRLIYFSYDVKMKEKGDIPEGYSVSREKKERFSLILESASTNQTSMYLCASSLEGAGFEQYFGPGTRLTVT.

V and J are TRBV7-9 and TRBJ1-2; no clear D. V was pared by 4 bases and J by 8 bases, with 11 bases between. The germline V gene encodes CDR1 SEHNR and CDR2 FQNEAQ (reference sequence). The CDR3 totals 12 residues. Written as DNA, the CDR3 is TGTGCCAGCAGCTCCCTCCCCGCGGGCTACACCTTC. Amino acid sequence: CASSSLPAGYTF.

CDR3 sequence: CASSLDGQGISEAFF. The CDR3 nucleotides are TGTGCCAGCAGTTTAGATGGACAGGGTATTAGTGAAGCTTTCTTT. The gene calls are TRBV6-5 and TRBJ1-1, with 8 bases aligning to TRBD1. Germline trimming cut 4 bases from V and 7 bases from J; bases unmatched to any gene: 11. Germline V lookup: CDR1 MNHEY, CDR2 SVGAGI. The CDR3 is 15 amino acids.

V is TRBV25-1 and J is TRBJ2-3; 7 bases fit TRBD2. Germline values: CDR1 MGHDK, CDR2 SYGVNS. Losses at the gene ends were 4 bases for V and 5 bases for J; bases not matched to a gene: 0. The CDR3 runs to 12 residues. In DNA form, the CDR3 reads TGTGCCAGCAGTGTAGCGGGAGATACGCAGTATTTT. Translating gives CASSVAGDTQYF.

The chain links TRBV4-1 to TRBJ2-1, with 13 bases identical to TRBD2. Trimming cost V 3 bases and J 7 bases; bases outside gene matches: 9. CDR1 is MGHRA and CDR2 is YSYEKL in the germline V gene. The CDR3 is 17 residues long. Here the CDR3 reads CASSQILAGGPRNEQFF. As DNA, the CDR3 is TGCGCCAGCAGCCAGATACTAGCGGGAGGGCCCCGGAATGAGCAGTTCTTC.

The CDR3 DNA reads TGTGCCAGCAGCCACCCCACTAGCGGAGGCACCTTCTACAATGAGCAGTTCTTC. This codes for CASSHPTSGGTFYNEQFF. The chain uses TRBV3-1 (or the pseudogene TRBV3-2) and TRBJ2-1; 8 bases line up with TRBD2. The ends lost 3 bases at V and 3 bases at J; junction bases unmatched: 13. Per the germline V gene, CDR1 is LGHDT and CDR2 is YNNKEL (reference sequence). This CDR3 has 18 amino acids.

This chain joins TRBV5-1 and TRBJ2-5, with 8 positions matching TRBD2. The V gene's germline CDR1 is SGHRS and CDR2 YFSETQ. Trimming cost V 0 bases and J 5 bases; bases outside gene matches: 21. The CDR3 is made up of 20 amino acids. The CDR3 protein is CASSLAGGAGVSDLLETQYF. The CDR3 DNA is TGCGCCAGCAGCTTGGCGGGCGGAGCGGGAGTGTCAGATCTGTTGGAGACCCAGTACTTC.

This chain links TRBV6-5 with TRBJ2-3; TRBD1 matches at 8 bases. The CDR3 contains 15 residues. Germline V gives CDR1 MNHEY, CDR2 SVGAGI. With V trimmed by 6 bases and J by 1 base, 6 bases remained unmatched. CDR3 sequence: CASRTTGQGTDTQYF. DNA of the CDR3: TGTGCCAGCAGGACGACGGGACAGGGCACAGATACGCAGTATTTT.

CDR3 nucleotide sequence: TGTGCCAGCACCATTCGTAGCGGGTACACCGGGGAGCTGTTTTTT. It encodes CASTIRSGYTGELFF. This sequence joins TRBV2 and TRBJ2-2; TRBD2 matches 7 bases. After removal of 7 bases from V and 3 bases from J, the junction contained 8 bases not matched to a gene. CDR3 size: 15 residues. Germline V lookup: CDR1 SNHLY, CDR2 FYNNEI.

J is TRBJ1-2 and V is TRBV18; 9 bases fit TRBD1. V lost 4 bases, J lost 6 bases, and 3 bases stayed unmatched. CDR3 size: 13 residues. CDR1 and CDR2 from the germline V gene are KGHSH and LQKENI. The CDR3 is CASSRTGGDGYTF. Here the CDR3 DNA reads TGTGCCAGCTCACGAACAGGGGGCGATGGCTACACCTTC.

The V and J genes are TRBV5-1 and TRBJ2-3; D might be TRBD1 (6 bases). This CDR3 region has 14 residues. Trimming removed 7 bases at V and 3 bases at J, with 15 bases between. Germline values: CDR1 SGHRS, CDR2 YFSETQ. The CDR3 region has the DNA TGCGCCAGCCGCCCGGGCACAGGGACAGATACGCAGTATTTT. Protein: CASRPGTGTDTQYF.

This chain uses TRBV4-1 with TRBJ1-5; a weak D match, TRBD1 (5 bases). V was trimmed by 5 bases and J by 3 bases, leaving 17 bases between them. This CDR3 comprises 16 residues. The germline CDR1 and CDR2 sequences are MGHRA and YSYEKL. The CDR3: CASSTGAATLNQPQHF. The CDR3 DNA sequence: TGCGCCAGCAGCACTGGGGCCGCGACTCTCAATCAGCCCCAGCATTTT.